Described below is a single T cell receptor (beta chain) sequence and its context. Its antigen is still unknown. The data were obtained in a study of cytomegalovirus exposure and HLA in healthy donors. Findings and caveats of the study: Reported results showed that the classifier diagnosed cytomegalovirus status with high specificity and sensitivity. Fewer N-insertions than the roughly 670-donor mean were reportedly shown by an Asian-associated ancestry cluster in a later analysis. CMV serostatus was the only immune exposure information that was available.

The CDR3 extends over 15 amino acids. The junction had 4 bases not matched to a gene; V was cut back by 5 bases and J by 2 bases. The germline gives CDR1 WSHSY, CDR2 SAAADI. A multiplex PCR was run with 60 Vbeta primers and 13 Jbeta primers. Per the study methods: Roughly 11 million of the approximately 80 million unique TCR beta chains counted in a later analysis were shared. Data came from immunoSEQ multiplex PCR; TCRdb stores just in-frame clones and leaves some out. V and J calls and clone size are copied from that table; D and trimming were computed from the DNA. The data contain 150,000 to 200,000 clones, about 80% of them singletons.

The source material was PBMCs. The TCR comes from a woman in her thirties or forties in good health and CMV-seronegative. The chain uses TRBV10-2 and TRBJ2-3, with 10 bases lining up with TRBD2. The CDR3 DNA reads as TGCGCCAGCAGTTCAGCGGGAGGGCCCACAGATACGCAGTATTTT. Protein product: CASSSAGGPTDTQYF.